These 12 T cell receptor beta chains originate from one sample sequenced in a study of beta chain features in type 1 diabetes. Expressed TCRB transcripts were sequenced after all isolated RNA was converted to cDNA. TCRdb keeps only in-frame clones here, not all; method: immunoSEQ multiplex PCR. The sample includes 810,000 or so clones, 17% of them seen just once. Source material: naive CD4+ T cells from blood. Receptors originate from a woman aged 18 to 35 in good health.

The V gene is TRBV15, the J gene TRBJ2-3, with TRBD2 matching 10 bases. CDR1 LNHNV and CDR2 YYDKDF come from the germline V gene (reference sequence). CDR3 length: 15 residues. The V segment lost 3 bases and the J segment 10 bases; nucleotides outside the gene matches: 10. The CDR3 region is CATSSSLAGMDAQYF. The CDR3 DNA reads TGTGCCACCAGCAGCTCACTAGCGGGAATGGATGCGCAGTATTTT.

The chain links TRBV28 to TRBJ2-5; a possible D gene is TRBD2 (6 bases). This CDR3 has 12 residues. Germline V gives CDR1 MDHEN, CDR2 SYDVKM. V lost 8 bases and J 3 bases, leaving 10 bases between the germline ends. The CDR3 bases are TGTGCCAGCGGACTAAGGGAAGAGACCCAGTACTTC. Its translation is CASGLREETQYF.

The chain couples TRBV2 to TRBJ2-5; tentative D call: TRBD2 (6 bases). CDR3 length: 12 residues. Germline V gene lookup returns CDR1 SNHLY and CDR2 FYNNEI. Trimming shortened V by 8 bases and J by 6 bases, and 13 bases separated the two germline ends. DNA for the CDR3: TGTGCCAGCGACCGGGGGATACAGACCCAGTACTTC. It codes for CASDRGIQTQYF.

This clone was counted between two and nine times. This sequence joins TRBV28 and TRBJ2-7; no clear D. The germline V gene encodes CDR1 MDHEN and CDR2 SYDVKM. The CDR3 is made up of 12 amino acids. V was cut by 6 bases and J by 2 bases, with 8 bases left in between. CDR3 bases: TGTGCCAGCAGGAGACCACCCTACGAGCAGTACTTC. Translating it yields CASRRPPYEQYF.

This chain connects TRBV7-9 to TRBJ1-2, with 10 bases lining up with TRBD1. The CDR3 spans 14 residues. V lost 4 bases and J lost 6; bases outside the gene matches: 5. CDR1 and CDR2 from the germline V gene are SEHNR and FQNEAQ (reference sequence). The CDR3 spells CASSWDRGLDGYTF. For the CDR3, the DNA is TGTGCCAGCAGCTGGGACAGGGGTCTGGATGGCTACACCTTC.

As concerns this clone: The same CDR3 is also encoded by other DNA sequences in this sample. The chain joins TRBV7-2 to TRBJ2-6; maybe TRBD2 (5 bases). CDR1 is SGHTA and CDR2 is FQGNSA in the germline V gene. The CDR3 contains 13 residues. The V end lost 8 bases, the J end lost 0 bases, and 5 bases lay between the germline ends. CDR3 DNA sequence: TGTGCCAGCCGGGACTCTGGGGCCAACGTCCTGACTTTC. It codes for CASRDSGANVLTF.

This clone came up a few times. This sequence joins TRBV7-3 and TRBJ2-5; 10 positions agree with TRBD1. This CDR3 region has 14 residues. CDR1 and CDR2 (germline): SGHTA, FQGTGA. The V gene end was trimmed by 4 bases and the J gene end by 2 bases; junction bases not matched to a gene: 1. In DNA form, the CDR3 reads TGTGCCAGCAGCTCGGGACAGGGGCAAGAGACCCAGTACTTC. Encoded protein: CASSSGQGQETQYF.

The chain recombines TRBV18 with TRBJ1-1; 7 nucleotides line up with TRBD1. V lost 2 bases and J lost 1; bases outside the gene matches: 13. Germline V gene sequence: CDR1 KGHSH, CDR2 LQKENI. The CDR3 spans 18 residues. The CDR3 here is CASSPDKTKTGENTEAFF. CDR3 sequence (DNA): TGTGCCAGCTCACCAGATAAGACGAAAACAGGGGAGAACACTGAAGCTTTCTTT.

The V call is TRBV4-2, the J call TRBJ1-5; the match to TRBD1 covers 7 bases. The CDR3 runs 16 residues. V dropped 2 bases and J dropped 7; count of bases not matched to a gene: 11. Per germline, CDR1 LGHNA and CDR2 YNFKEQ. CDR3 nucleotide sequence: TGTGCCAGCAGCCAAAGTACTGGGGCAGGGGGACAGCCCCAGCATTTT. Its protein is CASSQSTGAGGQPQHF.

The J gene is TRBJ2-1, the V gene TRBV27, with 9 bases fitting TRBD1. CDR1 and CDR2 (germline): MNHEY, SMNVEV (reference sequence). Trimming at V came to 7 bases and at J to 7 bases, leaving 17 bases not matched to a gene. The CDR3 covers 17 residues. This CDR3 reads CASNPGQGFVFKNEQFF. The CDR3 bases are TGTGCCAGCAATCCGGGACAGGGTTTTGTATTTAAGAATGAGCAGTTCTTC.

This clone was counted between two and nine times. The chain uses TRBV7-2 and TRBJ2-7, with D hard to call. V was shortened by 2 bases and J by 4 bases, with 12 bases between the two germline ends. CDR3 length: 14 amino acids. Germline CDR1 SGHTA, CDR2 FQGNSA. CDR3 loop: CASSLYTPKYEQYF. The CDR3 nucleotides read TGTGCCAGCAGCTTATATACCCCCAAATACGAGCAGTACTTC. Together with reference TRBV7-2 and TRBJ2-7, the CDR3 gives the full variable domain: GAGVSQSPSNKVTEKGKDVELRCDPISGHTALYWYRQSLGQGLEFLIYFQGNSAPDKSGLPSDRFSAERTGGSVSTLTIQRTQQEDSAVYLCASSLYTPKYEQYFGPGTRLTVT.

The chain carries TRBV9 and TRBJ2-3; a weak D match, TRBD2 (5 bases). The CDR3 has 17 residues. With 0 bases removed from V and 0 bases from J, the gap between germline ends came to 14 bases. Germline assignment: CDR1 SGDLS and CDR2 YYNGEE. CDR3 DNA: TGTGCCAGCAGCGTAGGTGGAGGTCCCGCTAGCACAGATACGCAGTATTTT. Amino acid sequence: CASSVGGGPASTDTQYF.